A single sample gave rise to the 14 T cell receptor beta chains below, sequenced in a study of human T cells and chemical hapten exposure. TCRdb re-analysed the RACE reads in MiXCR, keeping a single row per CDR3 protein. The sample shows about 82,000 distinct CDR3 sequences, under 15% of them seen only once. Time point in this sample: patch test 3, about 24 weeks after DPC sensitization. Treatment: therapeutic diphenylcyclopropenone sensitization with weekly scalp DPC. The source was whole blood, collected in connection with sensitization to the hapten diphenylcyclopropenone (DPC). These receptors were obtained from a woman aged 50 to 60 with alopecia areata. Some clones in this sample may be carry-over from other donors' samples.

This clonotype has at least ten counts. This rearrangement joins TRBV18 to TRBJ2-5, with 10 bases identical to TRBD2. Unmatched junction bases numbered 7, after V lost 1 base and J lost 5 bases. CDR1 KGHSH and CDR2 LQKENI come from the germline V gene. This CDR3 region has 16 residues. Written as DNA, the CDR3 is TGTGCCAGCTCACCACAAAGTCTAGCGGGAGTCGAGACCCAGTACTTC. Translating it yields CASSPQSLAGVETQYF.

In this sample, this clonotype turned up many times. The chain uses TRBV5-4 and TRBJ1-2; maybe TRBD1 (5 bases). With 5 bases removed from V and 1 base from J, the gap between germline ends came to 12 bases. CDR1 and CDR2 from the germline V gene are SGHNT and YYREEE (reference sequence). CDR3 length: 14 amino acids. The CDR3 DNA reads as TGTGCCAGCAGATCCCGGGACGGTAACTATGGCTACACCTTC. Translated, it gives CASRSRDGNYGYTF.

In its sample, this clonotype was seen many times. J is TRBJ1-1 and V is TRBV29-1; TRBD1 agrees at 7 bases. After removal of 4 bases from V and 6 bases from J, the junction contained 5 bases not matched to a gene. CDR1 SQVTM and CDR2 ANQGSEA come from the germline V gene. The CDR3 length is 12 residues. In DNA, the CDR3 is TGCAGCGTTGTGACAGGGCATTCTGAAGCTTTCTTT. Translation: CSVVTGHSEAFF.

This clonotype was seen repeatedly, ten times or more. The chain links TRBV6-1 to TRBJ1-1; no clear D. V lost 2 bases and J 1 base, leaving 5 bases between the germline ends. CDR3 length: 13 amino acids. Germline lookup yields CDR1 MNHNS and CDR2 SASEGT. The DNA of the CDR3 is TGTGCCAGCAGTGAAACGGAGAACACTGAAGCTTTCTTT. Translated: CASSETENTEAFF.

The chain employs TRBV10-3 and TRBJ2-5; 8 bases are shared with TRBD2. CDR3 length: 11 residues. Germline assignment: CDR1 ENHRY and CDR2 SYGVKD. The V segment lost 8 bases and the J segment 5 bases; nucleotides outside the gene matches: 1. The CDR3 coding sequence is TGTGCCATCGGCGGGGGGGAGACCCAGTACTTC. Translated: CAIGGGETQYF.

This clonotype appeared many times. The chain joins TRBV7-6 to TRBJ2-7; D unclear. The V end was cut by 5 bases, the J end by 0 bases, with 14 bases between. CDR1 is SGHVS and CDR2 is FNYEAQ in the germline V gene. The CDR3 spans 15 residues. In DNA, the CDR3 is TGTGCCAGCAGCCTGGGCGGACCCAGCTCCTACGAGCAGTACTTC. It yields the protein CASSLGGPSSYEQYF.

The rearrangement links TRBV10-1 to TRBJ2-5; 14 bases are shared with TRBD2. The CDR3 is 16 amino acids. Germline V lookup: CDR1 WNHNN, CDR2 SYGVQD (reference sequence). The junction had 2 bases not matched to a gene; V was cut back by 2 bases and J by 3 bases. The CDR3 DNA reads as TGCGCCAGCAGTGAGGGGGGACTAGCGGGAGAAGAGACCCAGTACTTC. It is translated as CASSEGGLAGEETQYF.

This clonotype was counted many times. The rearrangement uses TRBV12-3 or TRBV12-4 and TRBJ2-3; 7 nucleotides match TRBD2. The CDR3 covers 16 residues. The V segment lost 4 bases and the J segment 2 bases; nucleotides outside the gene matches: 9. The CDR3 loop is CASSYGTIPHTDTQYF. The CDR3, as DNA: TGTGCCAGCAGTTATGGGACTATACCCCACACAGATACGCAGTATTTT.

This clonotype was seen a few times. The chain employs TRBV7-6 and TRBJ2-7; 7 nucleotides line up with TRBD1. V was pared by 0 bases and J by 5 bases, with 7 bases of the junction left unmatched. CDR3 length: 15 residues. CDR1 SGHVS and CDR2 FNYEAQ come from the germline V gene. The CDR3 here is CASSLAQRGQNEQYF. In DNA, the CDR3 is TGTGCCAGCAGCTTAGCGCAGAGGGGGCAGAACGAGCAGTACTTC.

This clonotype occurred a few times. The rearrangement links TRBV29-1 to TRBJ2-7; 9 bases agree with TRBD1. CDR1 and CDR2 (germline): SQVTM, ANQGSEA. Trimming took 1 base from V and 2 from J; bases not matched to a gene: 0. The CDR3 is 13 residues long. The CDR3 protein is CSVEGQGAYEQYF. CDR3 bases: TGCAGCGTTGAAGGACAGGGGGCCTACGAGCAGTACTTC.

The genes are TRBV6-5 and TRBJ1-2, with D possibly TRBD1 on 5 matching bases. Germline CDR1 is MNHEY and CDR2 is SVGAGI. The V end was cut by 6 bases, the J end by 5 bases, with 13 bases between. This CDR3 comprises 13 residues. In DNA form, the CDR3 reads TGTGCCAGCAGCAGGGAGGCCTTGTATGGCTACACCTTC. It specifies CASSREALYGYTF.

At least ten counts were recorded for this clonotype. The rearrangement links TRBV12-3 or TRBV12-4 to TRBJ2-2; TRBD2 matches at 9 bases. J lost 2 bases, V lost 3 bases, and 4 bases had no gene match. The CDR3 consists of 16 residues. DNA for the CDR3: TGTGCCAGCAGTTTTGCGCTAGCGGGAAACACCGGGGAGCTGTTTTTT. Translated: CASSFALAGNTGELFF.

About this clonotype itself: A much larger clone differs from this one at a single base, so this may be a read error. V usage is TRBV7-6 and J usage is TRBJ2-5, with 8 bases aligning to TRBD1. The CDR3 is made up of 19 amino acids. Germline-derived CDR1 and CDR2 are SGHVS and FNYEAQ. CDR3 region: CVSSPIQPVTGAYQETQYF. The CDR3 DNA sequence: TGTGTCAGCAGCCCTATCCAACCCGTGACAGGGGCCTACCAAGAGACCCAGTACTTC.

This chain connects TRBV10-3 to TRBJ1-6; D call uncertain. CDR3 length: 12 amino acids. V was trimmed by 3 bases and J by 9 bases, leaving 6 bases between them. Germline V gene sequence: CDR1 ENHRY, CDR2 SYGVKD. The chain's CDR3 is CAISDLASPLHF. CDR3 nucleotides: TGTGCCATCAGTGACTTAGCTTCACCCCTCCACTTT.